This TCR beta chain was captured in a study of OX40 agonist ivuxolimab in advanced cancers. Study summary: Mean age 60 years, range 23 to 79; around 80% male.

Method: immunoSEQ multiplex PCR; TCRdb's copy keeps in-frame clones and lacks some. Counted here are about 54,000 clones, roughly nine tenths occurring once; the ten biggest clones make up over 10%. As for this clone: Its antigen is unknown. This same CDR3 is encoded by further DNA sequences in the sample.

Notes on the study in general: Dosing at 0.1 to 3.0 mg/kg was accompanied by clonal expansion of CD4+ and CD8+ blood T cells by week 6. Expanded clones were, on average, more numerous among CD8+ T cells than CD4+. Some of the nonresponding patients also showed low levels of normalized T-cell clonal expansion.

The CDR3 length is 14 residues. Germline V gene sequence: CDR1 MDHEN, CDR2 SYDVKM. V dropped 2 bases and J dropped 1 base, with 7 bases sitting between them. The J gene is TRBJ2-3, the V gene TRBV28, with D perhaps matching TRBD1 (5 bases). The sequencing used CD4+ or CD8+ T cells sorted from blood, collected in a trial of the OX40 agonist ivuxolimab. The TCR sequence derives from an adult with an advanced solid tumor such as melanoma, head and neck, liver or kidney cancer. The CDR3 loop is CASSLGRGTDTQYF. For the CDR3, the DNA is TGTGCCAGCAGTTTAGGCAGGGGCACAGATACGCAGTATTTT.